Here is one T cell receptor beta chain with its context. The data are from a study of blood T cell repertoires in COVID-19. Background on the study: Collection of acute and convalescent COVID-19 samples took place in the United States, Italy and Spain.

CDR3 length: 15 amino acids. V lost 1 base, J lost 5 bases, and 12 bases lay in between. Germline CDR1 KGHDR, CDR2 SFDVKD. The table came from immunoSEQ multiplex PCR; TCRdb's copy has only in-frame clones and leaves some out. The data contain about 88,000 clones, over 75% of them singletons. Specimen: peripheral blood. This receptor was identified in a woman of 80 years or more with acute or convalescent COVID-19. This chain uses TRBV24-1 with TRBJ2-3, with D perhaps matching TRBD2 (6 bases). The CDR3 protein is CATSDLGGRLDTQYF. CDR3 nucleotide sequence: TGTGCCACCAGTGATTTAGGAGGGCGTCTAGATACGCAGTATTTT.